What follows are 13 T cell receptor beta chains derived from one specimen sequenced in a study of blood T cell repertoires in COVID-19. Data came from immunoSEQ multiplex PCR; TCRdb stores just in-frame clones and leaves some out. There are roughly 150,000 clones in the sample; over 65% occur only once, and around 8.1% lies in the top ten. Sequenced input: peripheral blood. These TCRs come from a man aged 60 to 75 with acute or convalescent COVID-19.

This clone has a single count. Other DNA sequences of this sample code for an identical CDR3. The chain carries TRBV30 and TRBJ2-6, with a tentative D call TRBD1 (5 bases). In germline, CDR1 is GTSNPN, CDR2 SVGIG (reference sequence). The ends were cut back, 0 bases at V and 2 bases at J, with 8 bases in the middle. The CDR3 has 15 residues. CDR3 protein: CAWSVGVAGANVLTF. CDR3 DNA: TGTGCCTGGAGTGTAGGGGTAGCTGGGGCCAACGTCCTGACTTTC.

V and J are TRBV9 and TRBJ2-1; 11 bases match TRBD2. Per germline, CDR1 SGDLS and CDR2 YYNGEE. V gave up 2 bases and J gave up 7 bases; unmatched junction bases: 5. The CDR3 runs 15 residues. The CDR3 spells CASSVPSGGMNEQFF. Written as DNA, the CDR3 is TGTGCCAGCAGCGTCCCTAGCGGGGGGATGAATGAGCAGTTCTTC. The full variable domain, completed using reference TRBV9 and TRBJ2-1, is DSGVTQTPKHLITATGQRVTLRCSPRSGDLSVYWYQQSLDQGLQFLIQYYNGEERAKGNILERFSAQQFPDLHSELNLSSLELGDSALYFCASSVPSGGMNEQFFGPGTRLTVL.

The J gene is TRBJ1-2, the V gene TRBV7-9, with D uncertain. The V gene's germline CDR1 is SEHNR and CDR2 FQNEAQ (reference sequence). Trimming cost V 1 base and J 4 bases, with 10 bases left between them. The CDR3 has 14 residues. This CDR3 is CASSLGSGVYGYTF. The CDR3 DNA is TGTGCCAGCAGCTTAGGGTCCGGGGTCTATGGCTACACCTTC.

Only one count was recorded for this clone. The V and J genes are TRBV4-2 and TRBJ1-2, with TRBD1 matching over 12 bases. The CDR3 contains 14 residues. Germline lookup yields CDR1 LGHNA and CDR2 YNFKEQ. V shed 0 bases, J shed 12 bases, and the junction held 5 bases outside the gene matches. The chain's CDR3 is CASSQDRDRGLDTF. The DNA of the CDR3 is TGTGCCAGCAGCCAAGACCGGGACAGGGGGCTCGACACCTTC.

The chain carries TRBV29-1 and TRBJ1-1; no clear D gene. Germline V gives CDR1 SQVTM, CDR2 ANQGSEA. The CDR3 runs 11 residues. Trimming removed 3 bases at V and 4 bases at J, with 6 bases between. CDR3 sequence reads: CSVDAGTEAFF. CDR3 coding DNA: TGCAGCGTTGATGCGGGCACTGAAGCTTTCTTT.

This clone was recorded once. V and J are TRBV29-1 and TRBJ2-5; 9 bases map to TRBD1. The CDR3 is made up of 15 amino acids. The germline gives CDR1 SQVTM, CDR2 ANQGSEA. V gave up 0 bases and J gave up 4 bases; unmatched junction bases: 6. In nucleotides, the CDR3 is TGCAGCGTTGAAGATGTCAACAGGGGGCTAGAGACCCAGTACTTC. Its translation: CSVEDVNRGLETQYF.

The rearrangement joins TRBV23-1 to TRBJ2-5; possibly TRBD1 for D (6 bases). TRBV23-1 is flagged as an ORF with uncertain function. The V end lost 6 bases, the J end lost 6 bases, and 26 bases lay between the germline ends. The CDR3 consists of 17 residues. CDR3 nucleotides: TGCGCCAGCAGCCCAGCCCTAAAGGGACATGCTAGTCAGACCCAGTACTTC. Translating gives CASSPALKGHASQTQYF.

This chain connects TRBV7-8 to TRBJ2-7; 10 nucleotides align to TRBD1. V dropped 3 bases and J dropped 6; count of bases not matched to a gene: 5. CDR1 SGHVS and CDR2 FQNEAQ come from the germline V gene. This CDR3 spans 14 amino acids. DNA of the CDR3: TGTGCCAGCAGCTTGACGGGACAGGGGATCGAGCAGTACTTC. It encodes CASSLTGQGIEQYF.

The V gene is TRBV11-2, the J gene TRBJ1-5; D not certain. The CDR3 length is 15 residues. Germline lookup yields CDR1 SGHAT and CDR2 FQNNGV. V was shortened by 1 base and J by 1 base, with 8 bases between the two germline ends. CDR3 loop: CASSLGAGSNQPQHF. The CDR3 DNA follows: TGTGCCAGCAGCTTAGGAGCGGGGAGCAATCAGCCCCAGCATTTT.

This clone occurred a few times. This chain links TRBV29-1 with TRBJ2-1; maybe TRBD1 (5 bases). This CDR3 is 12 amino acids long. The V gene's germline CDR1 is SQVTM and CDR2 ANQGSEA. The V end was cut by 1 base, the J end by 14 bases, with 15 bases between. CDR3: CSVEVNWSREFF. The DNA for the CDR3 is TGCAGCGTTGAAGTCAATTGGAGCAGGGAGTTCTTC.

This chain joins TRBV10-3 and TRBJ2-5; TRBD2 might be the D (6 bases). CDR1 ENHRY and CDR2 SYGVKD come from the germline V gene. V was clipped by 0 bases and J by 5 bases, with 16 bases between them. The CDR3 is 16 residues long. CDR3 sequence: CAISESILAGRETQYF. The CDR3 DNA reads as TGTGCCATCAGTGAGTCGATCTTGGCAGGGAGGGAGACCCAGTACTTC.

The rearrangement joins TRBV9 to TRBJ2-1; 7 bases line up with TRBD2. J gave up 2 bases and V 4 bases, and 9 bases lay outside the gene matches. In germline, CDR1 is SGDLS, CDR2 YYNGEE. This CDR3 region has 16 residues. In DNA form, the CDR3 reads TGTGCCAGCAGCTCCACGACTAGCCCCCCCTACAATGAGCAGTTCTTC. Its protein is CASSSTTSPPYNEQFF.

The chain employs TRBV3-1 (or the pseudogene TRBV3-2) and TRBJ1-2; TRBD1 matches at 7 bases. The trim removed 1 base at V and 5 bases at J, leaving 7 bases unmatched. Germline CDR1 and CDR2: LGHDT and YNNKEL (reference sequence). CDR3 length: 15 residues. CDR3 in amino acids: CASSQATGNRYGYTF. The CDR3 DNA is TGTGCCAGCAGCCAAGCGACAGGGAATAGATATGGCTACACCTTC.